Below, 21 T cell receptor beta chains from the same sample are listed, as sequenced in a study of CD8 T cells in ankylosing spondylitis. TCRdb processed the 5' RACE reads anew with MiXCR; each CDR3 protein has one entry. The table includes some 140,000 distinct CDR3 sequences, approximately 7.4% detected once. Sequenced: blood, either unsorted or a sorted T cell fraction (not recorded which). The receptor source for this set is a female donor with ankylosing spondylitis or in good health (not recorded which).

This clonotype showed up just a few times. The chain couples TRBV20-1 to TRBJ1-1; unclear D gene. The CDR3 loop spans 12 amino acids. V was pared by 5 bases and J by 0 bases, with 7 bases between. The germline gives CDR1 DFQATT, CDR2 SNEGSKA (reference sequence). CDR3 region: CSAPGLNTEAFF. CDR3 DNA: TGCAGTGCTCCCGGATTGAACACTGAAGCTTTCTTT.

This clonotype was picked up one time. One base away lies a much larger clone, so this may be a sequencing read error. This chain uses TRBV7-2 with TRBJ2-7, with D perhaps being TRBD1 or TRBD2 (5 bases each). The CDR3 is 14 residues long. CDR1 is SGHTA, CDR2 FQGNSA, per germline. Trimming removed 3 bases from V and 5 bases from J, with 14 bases in between. The CDR3 DNA is TGTGCCAGCAGCTTTGGGGACGGTCGCGACGAGCAGTACTTC. This codes for CASSFGDGRDEQYF. Supplemented by reference TRBV7-2 and TRBJ2-7, the full variable domain reads GAGVSQSPSNKVTEKGKDVELRCDPISGHTALYWYRQSLGQGLEFLIYFQGNSAPDKSGLPSDRFSAERTGGSVSTLTIQRTQQEDSAVYLCASSFGDGRDEQYFGPGTRLTVT.

The rearrangement joins TRBV11-2 to TRBJ2-7; D is uncertain. Trimming took 0 bases from V and 4 from J, leaving 10 bases between them. Germline V gives CDR1 SGHAT, CDR2 FQNNGV. CDR3 length: 14 residues. DNA for the CDR3: TGTGCCAGCAGCTTAGACCCCAACAGTTACGAGCAGTACTTC. Protein sequence: CASSLDPNSYEQYF.

This clonotype was observed a few times. The CDR3 bases are TGCAGCGACGCAACAGGGGGCACTGAAGCTTTCTTT. The encoded protein is CSDATGGTEAFF. This chain connects TRBV29-1 to TRBJ1-1; the match to TRBD1 covers 8 bases. Per the germline V gene, CDR1 is SQVTM and CDR2 is ANQGSEA. The CDR3 is 12 amino acids. The trim removed 7 bases at V and 4 bases at J, leaving 5 bases unmatched. The full variable domain, in which reference TRBV29-1 and TRBJ1-1 provide the parts outside the CDR3, is SAVISQKPSRDICQRGTSLTIQCQVDSQVTMMFWYRQQPGQSLTLIATANQGSEATYESGFVIDKFPISRPNLTFSTLTVSNMSPEDSSIYLCSDATGGTEAFFGQGTRLTVV.

This clonotype was seen more than once but under ten times. The chain couples TRBV18 to TRBJ2-4; D is perhaps TRBD1 (6 bases). V gave up 0 bases and J gave up 3 bases, with 15 bases separating them. CDR3 length: 17 residues. From germline, CDR1 is KGHSH and CDR2 LQKENI. CDR3 in DNA: TGTGCCAGCTCACCACCAAACAACAGGGAGAACAAAAACATTCAGTACTTC. Translation gives CASSPPNNRENKNIQYF.

This clonotype has ten or more counts. The V call is TRBV6-1, the J call TRBJ1-3; no firm D call. The length of the CDR3 is 11 residues. Germline V lookup: CDR1 MNHNS, CDR2 SASEGT. V was cut by 7 bases and J by 2 bases, with 3 bases left in between. CDR3 DNA sequence: TGTGCCAGCAACACTGGAAACACCATATATTTT. Translating it yields CASNTGNTIYF.

This clonotype occurred many times. The chain links TRBV6-2 or TRBV6-3 to TRBJ2-1; 12 bases match TRBD1. The CDR3 has 17 residues. CDR1 and CDR2 (germline): MNHEY, SVGEGT. Trimming removed 4 bases from V and 8 bases from J; junction bases left unmatched: 12. The CDR3 DNA follows: TGTGCCAGCAGTTGGCGGGACAGGGGGCCCTTGGATTATGAGCAGTTCTTC. Amino acids: CASSWRDRGPLDYEQFF.

This clonotype was found many times. The CDR3 bases are TGTGCCAGCAGCCAAGGACGGTCGGTAAATGAGCAGTTCTTC. Translated, it gives CASSQGRSVNEQFF. The chain employs TRBV4-2 and TRBJ2-1; D not resolved. Germline CDR1 LGHNA, CDR2 YNFKEQ. Trimming removed 1 base from V and 7 bases from J, with 11 bases in between. This CDR3 contains 14 residues.

The sample holds many counts of this clonotype. The V call is TRBV12-3 or TRBV12-4, the J call TRBJ1-6; 8 bases agree with TRBD1. CDR3 length: 14 amino acids. J lost 5 bases, V lost 5 bases, and 2 bases had no gene match. In DNA, the CDR3 is TGTGCCAGCAGTCGGACAGGGAATAATTCACCCCTCCACTTT. Translated: CASSRTGNNSPLHF.

This chain connects TRBV7-2 to TRBJ1-2; possible D gene TRBD1, 5 bases. CDR1 and CDR2 from the germline V gene are SGHTA and FQGNSA. Trimming shortened V by 5 bases and J by 6 bases, and 13 bases separated the two germline ends. The CDR3 length is 13 residues. This chain's CDR3 is CASSAGMGNGYTF. CDR3 sequence (DNA): TGTGCCAGCAGCGCAGGGATGGGTAATGGCTACACCTTC.

The chain couples TRBV6-5 to TRBJ2-7; weak D call: TRBD1 (5 bases). This CDR3 region has 14 residues. The germline gives CDR1 MNHEY, CDR2 SVGAGI. The ends were cut back, 3 bases at V and 7 bases at J, with 16 bases in the middle. The CDR3 bases are TGTGCCAGCAGTTATGCCAGGGTGGAAGGGGAGCAGTACTTC. It yields the protein CASSYARVEGEQYF.

This clonotype occurred many times. This sequence joins TRBV19 and TRBJ1-5; 7 bases map to TRBD1. Germline V lookup: CDR1 LNHDA, CDR2 SQIVND (reference sequence). The CDR3 runs to 15 residues. The J segment lost 0 bases and the V segment lost 5 bases, leaving 4 bases of the junction unmatched. The CDR3 is CASSRTGYSNQPQHF. The CDR3 bases are TGTGCCAGTAGTCGGACAGGATATAGCAATCAGCCCCAGCATTTT.

CDR3: CAWSPSDQPQHF. The CDR3 DNA reads as TGTGCCTGGAGTCCGTCAGATCAGCCCCAGCATTTT. The rearrangement joins TRBV30 to TRBJ1-5, with unresolved D. This CDR3 is 12 amino acids long. Per germline, CDR1 GTSNPN and CDR2 SVGIG (reference sequence). V lost 2 bases and J lost 5, with 7 bases in between.

This clonotype was recorded at least ten times. This chain connects TRBV5-1 to TRBJ1-6; weak D call: TRBD1 (5 bases). Trimming removed 6 bases at V and 10 bases at J, with 20 bases between. The V gene's germline CDR1 is SGHRS and CDR2 YFSETQ. The CDR3 totals 15 residues. The CDR3 spells CASTLGQGRVSPLHF. CDR3 coding DNA: TGCGCCAGCACCCTCGGGCAGGGACGTGTGTCACCCCTCCACTTT.

This chain joins TRBV7-2 and TRBJ1-3, with 7 positions matching TRBD1. The length of the CDR3 is 16 residues. V trimming: 5 bases; J trimming: 4 bases; junction bases outside the gene matches: 11. Germline CDR1 is SGHTA and CDR2 is FQGNSA. The CDR3 DNA sequence: TGTGCCAGCAGCCAATCCCCCACAGGGGCCGGAAACACCATATATTTT. It specifies CASSQSPTGAGNTIYF.

The CDR3 here is CASSPQANTIYF. CDR3 coding DNA: TGTGCCAGCAGCCCCCAAGCGAACACCATATATTTT. The chain links TRBV3-1 to TRBJ1-3; no definite D call. Trimming removed 4 bases from V and 7 bases from J, with 8 bases in between. The CDR3 loop spans 12 amino acids. CDR1 and CDR2 from the germline V gene are LGHDT and YNNKEL (reference sequence).

This clonotype was seen at least ten times. This chain links TRBV12-3 or TRBV12-4 with TRBJ1-2, with D unresolved. The CDR3 extends over 15 amino acids. V was clipped by 0 bases and J by 0 bases, with 8 bases between them. The CDR3 sequence is CASSLALRANYGYTF. CDR3 sequence (DNA): TGTGCCAGCAGTTTAGCGTTGAGAGCTAACTATGGCTACACCTTC.

This clonotype was seen at least ten times. The V gene is TRBV7-6, the J gene TRBJ2-7; a possible D gene is TRBD1 (6 bases). The CDR3 sequence is 14 residues long. Deletions cut 0 bases from V and 7 bases from J, with 13 bases between. Germline CDR1 SGHVS, CDR2 FNYEAQ. CDR3 in amino acids: CASSLAGGKGEQYF. The DNA for the CDR3 is TGTGCCAGCAGCTTAGCAGGGGGAAAGGGAGAGCAGTACTTC.

At least ten counts were recorded for this clonotype. The chain couples TRBV25-1 to TRBJ2-1; TRBD1 agrees at 9 bases. The V gene's germline CDR1 is MGHDK and CDR2 SYGVNS. V lost 4 bases to trimming and J lost 6 bases; unmatched junction nucleotides: 7. This CDR3 comprises 15 residues. CDR3 amino acids: CASSGRDRERNEQFF. The CDR3, as DNA: TGTGCCAGCAGTGGCCGGGACAGGGAGCGCAATGAGCAGTTCTTC.

At least ten counts were recorded for this clonotype. V and J are TRBV20-1 and TRBJ1-5; D remains unclear. Trimming removed 1 base at V and 2 bases at J, with 12 bases between. The CDR3 loop spans 15 amino acids. Germline V lookup: CDR1 DFQATT, CDR2 SNEGSKA (reference sequence). The CDR3 sequence is CSARGATGGNQPQHF. CDR3 DNA sequence: TGCAGTGCTAGAGGGGCCACTGGGGGCAATCAGCCCCAGCATTTT.

In this sample, this clonotype turned up many times. V gene TRBV12-3 or TRBV12-4 combines with J gene TRBJ2-7, with TRBD2 matching 10 bases. V shed 6 bases, J shed 1 base, and the junction held 6 bases outside the gene matches. The CDR3 is made up of 15 amino acids. DNA for the CDR3: TGTGCCAGCAGCTCAATAGCGGGGGGTTCCTACGAGCAGTACTTC. Residues: CASSSIAGGSYEQYF.